This T cell receptor (beta chain) comes out of a study of T cell responses to AZD1222 COVID-19 vaccine. Study-level findings and limits: Vaccination with two AZD1222 doses was followed by a rise in Spike-specific TCR breadth and depth. Vaccine-associated CD4 TCRs spanned spike, dominant at 160-218 and 743-854. Of the AZD1222 recipients, only 5 or 6 were seropositive at baseline. White British donors predominated, females outnumbered males, and clonal diversity was possibly underestimated.

Method: immunoSEQ multiplex PCR; TCRdb's copy keeps in-frame clones and lacks some. Of 95,000 to 150,000 clones listed, about 89% are singletons. This clone was seen just once. The target antigen is unknown. The CDR3 covers 12 residues. From germline, CDR1 is SGHDT and CDR2 YYEEEE. V was shortened by 8 bases and J by 2 bases, with 11 bases between the two germline ends. The chain couples TRBV5-6 to TRBJ2-7; D not resolved. The sequence was obtained from an adult in good health. The source was peripheral blood, collected on day 0 of AZD1222 vaccination. CDR3 region: CASGTSAYEQYF. The CDR3 DNA reads as TGTGCCAGTGGTACCTCAGCCTACGAGCAGTACTTC. Looking up the rest from reference TRBV5-6 and TRBJ2-7 gives the full variable domain: DAGVTQSPTHLIKTRGQQVTLRCSPKSGHDTVSWYQQALGQGPQFIFQYYEEEERQRGNFPDRFSGHQFPNYSSELNVNALLLGDSALYLCASGTSAYEQYFGPGTRLTVT.